The sample holds a few counts of the clone carrying this T cell receptor beta chain. Antigen specificity is unknown. The V gene's germline CDR1 is DFQATT and CDR2 SNEGSKA (reference sequence). This CDR3 spans 13 amino acids. The V end was cut by 2 bases, the J end by 1 base, with 6 bases between. These data originate in a study of identical twins. The study, taken as a whole, reports: The study reached conclusions through statistical analysis that was cross-sectional, not following the same donors.

TCRdb reanalysed the 5' RACE reads using MiXCR and keeps one entry per CDR3 protein. The table shows under 900,000 distinct CDR3 sequences, with about 12% occurring only once. Another study also made use of these data, one on yellow fever vaccine responses in identical twins.

This clonotype was obtained from a young woman in good health. Sequences were obtained from PBMCs. The chain recombines TRBV20-1 with TRBJ2-4; D gene ambiguous. In DNA, the CDR3 is TGCAGTGCTAGACCTCCCGCCAAAAACATTCAGTACTTC. Protein product: CSARPPAKNIQYF.